This T cell receptor beta chain was sequenced during a study of blood T cell repertoires in COVID-19 (dated by TCRdb to 2018 to 2020). As for the study more broadly: Collaborator samples came from the United States, Italy and Spain and covered acute and convalescent phases of COVID-19. The prospective study material was composed of cDNA or gDNA derived from T cells, B-cell-depleted T cells, or PBMCs. The dataset comprised deeply sampled blood TCRbeta repertoires from subjects exposed to, actively infected with, or recovered from COVID-19. The repertoires were made available in a free public database intended to serve as a resource for research on the immune response to SARS-CoV-2. The samples were drawn from two sources: the first 160 participants of the ongoing ImmuneRACE study, and 950 to 1,500 subjects contributed by 6 global collaborators. The sample metadata nearly always contained a de-identified subject ID, COVID-19 status, age in years and sex. Where available, HLA class I and class II types were obtained from metadata supplied by the sample provider rather than from assay-based typing.

Here is what the overall study found, with its caveats: How much clinical and demographic metadata was included differed by source and by participant, and the metadata was provided uncurated.

TCRbeta CDR3 regions were amplified from genomic DNA by means of the immunoSEQ Assay, a bias-controlled multiplex PCR. The study's own analysis went as follows. The number of nucleated cells in each sample was estimated from the amplification of reference gene primers within the assay. To quantify the absolute abundance of each unique TCRbeta CDR3 rearrangement, sequence reads were collapsed and filtered. For each sample, productive Simpson clonality was calculated by taking the square root of Simpson's diversity index across productive rearrangements. The table comes from immuneACCESS by way of TCRdb, which keeps in-frame sequences with V and J called. Part of the clones is missing from these tables; in studies checked, under half for an unresolved V gene and the rest for unknown reasons. V and J calls and clone size follow that table, whereas D and trimming were derived from the DNA. The sample records some 200,000 clones, approximately 89% of which are singletons. 2.5% to 4% of the sample belongs to the ten largest clones.

The germline V gene yields SQVTM for CDR1 and ANQGSEA for CDR2. The CDR3 runs 15 amino acids, cysteine and phenylalanine included. The DNA shown is the 45-base CDR3, in frame from base 1. A distance of 13 bases separates the germline ends of V and J, which lose 2 bases and 2 bases respectively. Collaborating institutions collected whole blood in K2EDTA tubes following their own protocols. For TCRbeta analysis, collaborators shipped samples as frozen whole blood, isolated PBMCs, or DNA extracted from either of those sample types. This clone has more than one count but fewer than ten. The antigen it binds to is not known. No qualities accompany the bases; no much larger clone lies one base away.

This sequence was found in a man aged 65-85 years with acute or convalescent COVID-19. The rearrangement combines TRBV29-1 with TRBJ1-3; tentative D gene TRBD1, with 5 bases matching. Source material: peripheral blood. The sequence in DNA is TGCAGCGTTGAATCGCAGGGTGGTCCTGGAAACACCATATATTTT. Translated, it gives CSVESQGGPGNTIYF.